A single sample gave rise to the 13 T cell receptor beta chains below, sequenced in a study of blood T cell repertoires in COVID-19. Sequencing used immunoSEQ multiplex PCR; TCRdb keeps in-frame clones, though not all of them. The sample has 300,000 to 400,000 clones; more than 70% are singletons. Sequences were obtained from peripheral blood. All receptors come from a woman in her 70s with COVID-19, enrolled during active disease.

The rearrangement joins TRBV11-2 to TRBJ2-3, with 10 positions matching TRBD2. The ends lost 1 base at V and 3 bases at J; junction bases unmatched: 7. Germline assignment: CDR1 SGHAT and CDR2 FQNNGV. The CDR3 sequence is 17 residues long. The CDR3 sequence: CASSLGLAGRATDTQYF. In DNA, the CDR3 is TGTGCCAGCAGCTTAGGACTAGCGGGCCGTGCAACAGATACGCAGTATTTT.

Here the CDR3 reads CASSLRQGVNYGYTF. Written as DNA, the CDR3 is TGCGCCAGCAGCTTGCGGCAGGGCGTTAACTATGGCTACACCTTC. V is TRBV5-1 and J is TRBJ1-2; D is perhaps TRBD1 (5 bases). V lost 1 base, J lost 1 base, and 11 bases lay in between. CDR3 size: 15 residues. Germline CDR1 is SGHRS and CDR2 is YFSETQ.

The V call is TRBV5-1, the J call TRBJ1-2; tentative D call: TRBD1 (6 bases). The CDR3 has 12 residues. CDR1 SGHRS and CDR2 YFSETQ come from the germline V gene. Trimming removed 3 bases from V and 6 bases from J, with 9 bases in between. CDR3 nucleotide sequence: TGCGCCAGCAGCTCGGCAGGGGATGGCTACACCTTC. It translates to CASSSAGDGYTF.

This clone turned up a few times. The chain carries TRBV11-2 and TRBJ2-3; 7 bases are a match to TRBD1. This CDR3 is 17 amino acids long. Per germline, CDR1 SGHAT and CDR2 FQNNGV. V gave up 5 bases and J gave up 2 bases; unmatched junction bases: 13. The CDR3 DNA sequence: TGTGCCAGCAGCCCTACCAAGGGGGACAGACTCACAGATACGCAGTATTTT. It encodes CASSPTKGDRLTDTQYF.

The J gene is TRBJ1-2, the V gene TRBV24-1, with 10 bases aligning to TRBD1. In germline, CDR1 is KGHDR, CDR2 SFDVKD. The trim removed 2 bases at V and 1 base at J, leaving 3 bases unmatched. This CDR3 region has 16 residues. CDR3 in amino acids: CATSDSGTGVNYGYTF. In DNA form, the CDR3 reads TGTGCCACCAGTGATTCCGGGACAGGGGTTAACTATGGCTACACCTTC.

The chain has TRBV7-2 and TRBJ1-1, with D possibly being TRBD1 (6 bases). This CDR3 is 15 amino acids long. V lost 2 bases and J lost 7, with 17 bases in between. Germline assignment: CDR1 SGHTA and CDR2 FQGNSA. This CDR3 reads CASSLHDRLPLEAFF. In DNA, the CDR3 is TGTGCCAGCAGCTTACACGACAGGCTCCCTCTTGAAGCTTTCTTT.

The chain recombines TRBV10-1 with TRBJ1-3; no clear D. V lost 8 bases, J lost 0 bases, and 17 bases lay in between. This CDR3 has 16 amino acids. The germline V gene has CDR1 WNHNN and CDR2 SYGVQD (reference sequence). The CDR3 DNA reads as TGCGCCAGCTGCACCTCGGGAGCGAGCTCTGGAAACACCATATATTTT. This gives the protein CASCTSGASSGNTIYF.

This chain links TRBV18 with TRBJ2-7; TRBD1 agrees at 7 bases. The length of the CDR3 is 14 residues. Germline CDR1 reads KGHSH; CDR2 reads LQKENI. After removal of 6 bases from V and 3 bases from J, the junction contained 8 bases not matched to a gene. The CDR3 reads CASSSGTVNYEQYF. The CDR3, as DNA: TGTGCCAGCTCCTCCGGGACAGTTAACTACGAGCAGTACTTC.

This sequence joins TRBV28 and TRBJ2-7; 9 nucleotides match TRBD2. The V segment lost 7 bases and the J segment 1 base; nucleotides outside the gene matches: 2. The CDR3 runs 13 residues. Per germline, CDR1 MDHEN and CDR2 SYDVKM. The CDR3: CASKTSGSYEQYF. In nucleotides, the CDR3 is TGTGCCAGCAAAACTAGCGGGTCCTACGAGCAGTACTTC.

This clone appeared once. This rearrangement joins TRBV5-5 to TRBJ1-1; 7 bases agree with TRBD1. V lost 1 base, J lost 1 base, and 7 bases stayed unmatched. The germline V gene has CDR1 SGHKS and CDR2 YYEKEE (reference sequence). The CDR3 is 16 residues long. The CDR3 sequence: CASSLTGDRQNTEAFF. CDR3 sequence (DNA): TGTGCCAGCAGCTTGACCGGGGACAGACAGAACACTGAAGCTTTCTTT. The full variable domain, its missing parts supplied by reference TRBV5-5 and TRBJ1-1, is DAGVTQSPTHLIKTRGQQVTLRCSPISGHKSVSWYQQVLGQGPQFIFQYYEKEERGRGNFPDRFSARQFPNYSSELNVNALLLGDSALYLCASSLTGDRQNTEAFFGQGTRLTVV.

The CDR3 DNA sequence: TGTGCCTGGAAGGGGGGGGCAGTTGAAGGAGAGACCCAGTACTTC. It codes for CAWKGGAVEGETQYF. The rearrangement joins TRBV30 to TRBJ2-5, with D possibly matching TRBD2 (7 bases). CDR3 length equals 15 residues. Trimming took 4 bases from V and 4 from J, leaving 19 bases between them. Germline CDR1 is GTSNPN and CDR2 is SVGIG (reference sequence).

The V call is TRBV5-5, the J call TRBJ1-1; the D is unclear. Germline assignment: CDR1 SGHKS and CDR2 YYEKEE (reference sequence). V dropped 0 bases and J dropped 3 bases, with 6 bases sitting between them. The CDR3 is 13 amino acids. CDR3 region: CASSLVADTEAFF. The CDR3 nucleotides read TGTGCCAGCAGCTTGGTGGCCGACACTGAAGCTTTCTTT.

As DNA, the CDR3 is TGTGCCAGCAGCGCTCATGGGGGGACGTCAGCCTACGAGCAGTACTTC. Translation: CASSAHGGTSAYEQYF. The chain carries TRBV9 and TRBJ2-7; perhaps TRBD2 as D (6 bases). V was cut by 3 bases and J by 2 bases, with 18 bases left in between. CDR1 and CDR2 (germline): SGDLS, YYNGEE. The CDR3 sequence is 16 residues long.